This TCR beta chain was captured in a study of blood T cell repertoires in COVID-19. The V gene's germline CDR1 is KGHDR and CDR2 SFDVKD. V was pared by 0 bases and J by 6 bases, with 8 bases between. This CDR3 has 13 residues. Libraries were prepared by immunoSEQ multiplex PCR; TCRdb keeps only in-frame clonotypes and omits some of them. The repertoire includes hundreds of thousands of clones, approximately 87% of them detected once, and under 3% sits in the top ten. This chain links TRBV24-1 with TRBJ2-7, with D perhaps matching TRBD1 (5 bases). The material sequenced was peripheral blood. This TCR came from an older woman with COVID-19, enrolled during active disease. The CDR3: CATSDLTGIEQYF. In DNA form, the CDR3 reads TGTGCCACCAGTGATTTGACAGGAATCGAGCAGTACTTC.